Listed here are 26 T cell receptor beta chains from one sample, sequenced in a study of type 1 regulatory T cells. No antigen has been assigned to these receptors. TCRdb itself ran the reads through MiXCR, one entry per CDR3 protein. The sample holds over 55,000 distinct CDR3 sequences, about 50% seen once. The sequencing input was cultured non-Tr1 T cells, either the whole culture or a sorted T cell fraction (not recorded which). The receptors here all came from a human donor in good health.

The J gene is TRBJ1-6, the V gene TRBV2, with D possibly TRBD1 on 5 matching bases. This CDR3 is 15 amino acids long. The V gene lost 8 bases and the J gene lost 10 bases, with 21 bases spanning the gap. The germline V gene encodes CDR1 SNHLY and CDR2 FYNNEI. The CDR3 DNA follows: TGTGCCAGCCGAGGGGATTCGACGAAAGGCTCACCCCTCCACTTT. Protein sequence: CASRGDSTKGSPLHF. The entire variable domain, with the rest obtained from reference TRBV2 and TRBJ1-6, is as follows: EPEVTQTPSHQVTQMGQEVILRCVPISNHLYFYWYRQILGQKVEFLVSFYNNEISEKSEIFDDQFSVERPDGSNFTLKIRSTKLEDSAMYFCASRGDSTKGSPLHFGNGTRLTVT.

Turning to this clonotype: One end of the junction fails to match germline, which may point to a read error. V is TRBV7-7 and J is TRBJ2-5; the D gene could be TRBD1 or TRBD2 (6 bases each). The germline CDR1 and CDR2 sequences are SSHAT and FNYEAQ (reference sequence). This CDR3 contains 15 residues. CDR3 protein: CASSPARGLTETQYF. The CDR3 nucleotides are TGTGCTAGCAGCCCCGCCCGGGGGCTGACAGAGACCCAGTACTTC.

The chain uses TRBV28 and TRBJ2-7; D call uncertain. The germline gives CDR1 MDHEN, CDR2 SYDVKM. CDR3 size: 13 residues. V was trimmed by 7 bases and J by 0 bases, leaving 10 bases between them. DNA for the CDR3: TGTGCCAGCAAAGACTGGCTCTCCTACGAGCAGTACTTC. This codes for CASKDWLSYEQYF.

This chain links TRBV20-1 with TRBJ2-2, with 8 bases that match TRBD2. There are 18 residues in the CDR3. J lost 0 bases, V lost 2 bases, and 11 bases had no gene match. Germline values: CDR1 DFQATT, CDR2 SNEGSKA (reference sequence). The CDR3 reads CSARRGSGANPNTGELFF. CDR3 DNA: TGCAGTGCTAGAAGGGGTAGCGGGGCCAACCCGAACACCGGGGAGCTGTTTTTT.

V gene TRBV6-2 or TRBV6-3 combines with J gene TRBJ2-1; D gene ambiguous. Germline V gives CDR1 MNHEY, CDR2 SVGEGT. Trimming removed 0 bases from V and 9 bases from J, with 12 bases in between. The CDR3 extends over 14 amino acids. CDR3 in DNA: TGTGCCAGCAGTTACTCCGGTGGATTCAGTGAGCAGTTCTTC. Amino acid sequence: CASSYSGGFSEQFF.

This rearrangement joins TRBV7-2 to TRBJ2-1, with TRBD2 identical over 11 bases. The CDR3 loop spans 19 amino acids. Germline CDR1 SGHTA, CDR2 FQGNSA. V lost 5 bases and J lost 7; bases outside the gene matches: 19. The CDR3 region has the DNA TGTGCCAGCAGCCAGCGCCTTGGGCTAGCGGGGGGTACAACTAATGAGCAGTTCTTC. Translating it yields CASSQRLGLAGGTTNEQFF.

A few counts support this clonotype. The V gene is TRBV2, the J gene TRBJ1-5, with 11 positions matching TRBD1. The CDR3 contains 13 residues. Looked up from germline, CDR1 is SNHLY and CDR2 is FYNNEI. Trimming removed 6 bases from V and 6 bases from J; junction bases left unmatched: 1. The chain's CDR3 is CASRGTGGQPQHF. The CDR3 DNA reads TGTGCCAGCAGGGGGACAGGGGGTCAGCCCCAGCATTTT. The full variable domain, rest sourced from reference TRBV2 and TRBJ1-5, is EPEVTQTPSHQVTQMGQEVILRCVPISNHLYFYWYRQILGQKVEFLVSFYNNEISEKSEIFDDQFSVERPDGSNFTLKIRSTKLEDSAMYFCASRGTGGQPQHFGDGTRLSIL.

The genes are TRBV6-5 and TRBJ2-3; the match to TRBD2 covers 8 bases. V was clipped by 5 bases and J by 10 bases; unmatched bases: 8. The CDR3 runs to 13 residues. The germline V gene encodes CDR1 MNHEY and CDR2 SVGAGI. CDR3 coding DNA: TGTGCCAGCAGTCGCCCCGGGACTAGGGCGCAGTATTTT. The encoded protein is CASSRPGTRAQYF.

This clonotype was seen only a few times. The rearrangement links TRBV5-1 to TRBJ1-1; D possibly corresponds to TRBD1 (5 bases). CDR3 length: 15 residues. CDR1 SGHRS and CDR2 YFSETQ come from the germline V gene. V was shortened by 2 bases and J by 1 base, with 12 bases between the two germline ends. CDR3 coding DNA: TGCGCCAGCAGCTTTCAGGGATCGGGGAACACTGAAGCTTTCTTT. Translated, it gives CASSFQGSGNTEAFF.

This chain connects TRBV13 to TRBJ1-1, with 10 bases identical to TRBD1. Trimming at V came to 2 bases and at J to 6 bases, leaving 9 bases not matched to a gene. The CDR3 contains 16 residues. CDR1 PRHDT and CDR2 FYEKMQ come from the germline V gene (reference sequence). In nucleotides, the CDR3 is TGTGCCAGCAGCTTATGGGACAGGGGTAGTCGGTCTGAAGCTTTCTTT. Residues: CASSLWDRGSRSEAFF.

This clonotype has only a few counts. This rearrangement joins TRBV5-1 to TRBJ2-5; D may be TRBD2 (6 bases). CDR3 length equals 15 residues. Germline CDR1 is SGHRS and CDR2 is YFSETQ. V was cut by 0 bases and J by 1 base, with 10 bases left in between. CDR3: CASSLGRGIQETQYF. The CDR3 DNA reads as TGCGCCAGCAGCTTGGGTCGGGGGATCCAAGAGACCCAGTACTTC.

As regards this clonotype: A much larger clone lies a single base off, so this may be a read error. The chain is built from TRBV6-1 and TRBJ2-1, with a possible D match to TRBD2 (5 bases). The ends were cut back, 7 bases at V and 14 bases at J, with 18 bases in the middle. CDR3 length: 12 residues. The germline V gene encodes CDR1 MNHNS and CDR2 SASEGT. CDR3 nucleotides: TGTGCCAGCAATGATGAGGGCCGTGTGGAGTTCTTC. The encoded protein is CASNDEGRVEFF.

The chain combines TRBV20-1 with TRBJ1-4, with unresolved D. V lost 1 base, J lost 3 bases, and 12 bases lay in between. The CDR3 is 15 residues long. The germline gives CDR1 DFQATT, CDR2 SNEGSKA (reference sequence). This CDR3 reads CSARGQAGANEKLFF. The CDR3 DNA reads as TGCAGTGCTAGAGGCCAGGCCGGGGCTAATGAAAAACTGTTTTTT.

V is TRBV30 and J is TRBJ1-2, with no clear D. The length of the CDR3 is 11 residues. V lost 7 bases and J lost 6, with 12 bases in between. The V gene's germline CDR1 is GTSNPN and CDR2 SVGIG (reference sequence). CDR3 nucleotides: TGTGCCTCAGCACGGCGGAATGGCTACACCTTC. This codes for CASARRNGYTF.

This clonotype was observed a handful of times. This chain connects TRBV30 to TRBJ1-2; D gene unclear. Trimming pared 2 bases from V and 2 bases from J, leaving 3 bases between. CDR3 length equals 11 residues. Germline CDR1 and CDR2: GTSNPN and SVGIG (reference sequence). The chain's CDR3 is CAWSRNYGYTF. CDR3 nucleotides: TGTGCCTGGAGTAGAAACTATGGCTACACCTTC.

The chain joins TRBV5-1 to TRBJ2-5, with D perhaps TRBD2 (5 bases). From germline, CDR1 is SGHRS and CDR2 YFSETQ. Between the trimmed V and J ends, which lost 6 bases and 0 bases, there was a span of 9 bases. The length of the CDR3 is 13 residues. CDR3 nucleotides: TGCGCCAGCAATGAGGGTAACCAAGAGACCCAGTACTTC. Translation gives CASNEGNQETQYF.

The rearrangement uses TRBV5-5 and TRBJ1-4; D not certain. CDR1 SGHKS and CDR2 YYEKEE come from the germline V gene (reference sequence). V dropped 0 bases and J dropped 4 bases, with 7 bases sitting between them. The CDR3 loop spans 14 amino acids. The CDR3 spells CASSLARGNEKLFF. CDR3 DNA sequence: TGTGCCAGCAGCTTGGCCCGGGGTAATGAAAAACTGTTTTTT. Drawing the rest from reference TRBV5-5 and TRBJ1-4, the complete variable domain is DAGVTQSPTHLIKTRGQQVTLRCSPISGHKSVSWYQQVLGQGPQFIFQYYEKEERGRGNFPDRFSARQFPNYSSELNVNALLLGDSALYLCASSLARGNEKLFFGSGTQLSVL.

This clonotype turned up a few times. The chain has TRBV20-1 and TRBJ2-3, with D unclear. V was shortened by 3 bases and J by 4 bases, with 11 bases between the two germline ends. CDR1 DFQATT and CDR2 SNEGSKA come from the germline V gene (reference sequence). The CDR3 is 13 residues long. CDR3 in DNA: TGCAGTGCTAGTCGCACCGCCGCAGATACGCAGTATTTT. Translating it yields CSASRTAADTQYF.

Only a few counts were recorded for this clonotype. The chain combines TRBV20-1 with TRBJ2-3, with unresolved D. V was trimmed by 2 bases and J by 3 bases, leaving 12 bases between them. The CDR3 consists of 14 residues. Germline V gives CDR1 DFQATT, CDR2 SNEGSKA (reference sequence). Here the CDR3 DNA reads TGCAGTGCTAGACGGCAGTCTATAACAGATACGCAGTATTTT. Residues: CSARRQSITDTQYF.

The rearrangement links TRBV19 to TRBJ1-5; D gene ambiguous. The germline V gene encodes CDR1 LNHDA and CDR2 SQIVND (reference sequence). The ends were cut back, 2 bases at V and 4 bases at J, with 6 bases in the middle. The CDR3 contains 13 residues. The CDR3: CASSISWNQPQHF. The CDR3 DNA is TGTGCCAGTAGTATATCCTGGAATCAGCCCCAGCATTTT.

In this sample, this clonotype turned up a few times. The chain uses TRBV10-3 and TRBJ2-3; D is ambiguous. V was shortened by 7 bases and J by 4 bases, with 21 bases between the two germline ends. Germline lookup yields CDR1 ENHRY and CDR2 SYGVKD. This CDR3 is 16 amino acids long. As DNA, the CDR3 is TGTGCCATCAACCAGCCGGGCGATCCCGCCGCAGATACGCAGTATTTT. Its translation is CAINQPGDPAADTQYF.

This clonotype appeared a few times. The V gene is TRBV24-1, the J gene TRBJ2-7, with D possibly TRBD2 on 6 matching bases. Germline assignment: CDR1 KGHDR and CDR2 SFDVKD. V lost 4 bases and J lost 6, with 15 bases in between. The CDR3 is 14 amino acids. CDR3 bases: TGTGCCACCAGTGACCCCGGGACTCCCGGCGAGCAGTACTTC. Translated, it gives CATSDPGTPGEQYF.

J is TRBJ2-6 and V is TRBV25-1; D perhaps matches TRBD2 (6 bases). The CDR3 length is 13 residues. V lost 8 bases to trimming and J lost 1 base, with 6 bases between them. The V gene's germline CDR1 is MGHDK and CDR2 SYGVNS. The CDR3 bases are TGTGCCAGCGGGAGGTCTGGGGCCAACGTCCTGACTTTC. Residues: CASGRSGANVLTF.

This sequence joins TRBV20-1 and TRBJ1-5; tentative D call: TRBD1 (5 bases). There are 14 residues in the CDR3. Germline V lookup: CDR1 DFQATT, CDR2 SNEGSKA (reference sequence). Trimming stripped 1 base from V and 7 bases from J, with 14 bases between. Written as DNA, the CDR3 is TGCAGTGCTAGAGCTGGGGGGTATGAGCAGCCCCAGCATTTT. Its protein is CSARAGGYEQPQHF.

This rearrangement joins TRBV9 to TRBJ2-1; D unresolved. V was trimmed by 0 bases and J by 9 bases, leaving 7 bases between them. The CDR3 has 12 residues. Germline V gene sequence: CDR1 SGDLS, CDR2 YYNGEE. The CDR3 DNA sequence: TGTGCCAGCAGCGTAGAGGTGGGTGAGCAGTTCTTC. This encodes CASSVEVGEQFF.

Relative to its sample, this clonotype is medium-sized. This chain connects TRBV5-1 to TRBJ1-1, with no clear D. Between the trimmed V and J ends, which lost 4 bases and 11 bases, there was a span of 15 bases. This CDR3 contains 12 residues. The V gene's germline CDR1 is SGHRS and CDR2 YFSETQ. CDR3 protein: CASSKAGLRAFF. The CDR3 DNA follows: TGCGCCAGCAGCAAGGCCGGGTTGAGGGCTTTCTTT.